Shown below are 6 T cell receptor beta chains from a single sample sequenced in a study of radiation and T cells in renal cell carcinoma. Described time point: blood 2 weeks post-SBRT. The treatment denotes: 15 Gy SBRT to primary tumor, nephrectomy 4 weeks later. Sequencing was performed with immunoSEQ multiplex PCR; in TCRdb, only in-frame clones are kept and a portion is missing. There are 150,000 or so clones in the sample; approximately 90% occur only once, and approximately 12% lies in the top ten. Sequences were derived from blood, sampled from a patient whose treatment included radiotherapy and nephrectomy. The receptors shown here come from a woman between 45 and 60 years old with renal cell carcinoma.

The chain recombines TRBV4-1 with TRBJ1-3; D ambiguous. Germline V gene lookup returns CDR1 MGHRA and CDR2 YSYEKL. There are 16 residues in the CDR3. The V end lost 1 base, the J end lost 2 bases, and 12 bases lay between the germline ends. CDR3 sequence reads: CASSQGWRAAGNTIYF. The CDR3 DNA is TGCGCCAGCAGCCAAGGATGGAGGGCCGCTGGAAACACCATATATTTT.

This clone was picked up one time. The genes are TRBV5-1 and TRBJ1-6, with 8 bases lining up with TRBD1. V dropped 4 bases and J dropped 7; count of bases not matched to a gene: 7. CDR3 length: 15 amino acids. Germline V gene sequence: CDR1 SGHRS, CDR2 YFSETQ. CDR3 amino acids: CASSPGTGQNSPLHF. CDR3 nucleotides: TGCGCCAGCAGCCCTGGGACAGGCCAAAATTCACCCCTCCACTTT.

In DNA, the CDR3 is TGTGCCAGTACCAACTACGAGGAGCCCCAGCATTTT. Protein sequence: CASTNYEEPQHF. The chain couples TRBV19 to TRBJ1-5; D call uncertain. The CDR3 runs 12 residues. Germline V gene sequence: CDR1 LNHDA, CDR2 SQIVND (reference sequence). Trimming removed 7 bases from V and 8 bases from J, with 12 bases in between.

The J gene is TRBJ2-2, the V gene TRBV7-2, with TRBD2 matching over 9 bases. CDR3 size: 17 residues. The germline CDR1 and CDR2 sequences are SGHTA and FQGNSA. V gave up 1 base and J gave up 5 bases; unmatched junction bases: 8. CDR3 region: CASSLVVAGVKTGELFF. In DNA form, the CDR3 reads TGTGCCAGCAGCTTAGTTGTAGCGGGGGTCAAAACCGGGGAGCTGTTTTTT.

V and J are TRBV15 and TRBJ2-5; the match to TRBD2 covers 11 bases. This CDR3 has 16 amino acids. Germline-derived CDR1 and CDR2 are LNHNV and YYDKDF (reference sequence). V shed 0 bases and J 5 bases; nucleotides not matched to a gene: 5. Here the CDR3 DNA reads TGTGCCACCAGCAGAGAGGTAGCGGGGGGGCCGGAGACCCAGTACTTC. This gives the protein CATSREVAGGPETQYF.

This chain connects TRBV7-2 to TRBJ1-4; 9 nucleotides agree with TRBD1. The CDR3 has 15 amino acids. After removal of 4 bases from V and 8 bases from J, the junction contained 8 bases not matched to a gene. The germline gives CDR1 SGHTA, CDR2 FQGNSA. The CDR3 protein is CASSSTGTGREKLFF. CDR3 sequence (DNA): TGTGCCAGCAGCTCCACCGGGACAGGGAGGGAAAAACTGTTTTTT.